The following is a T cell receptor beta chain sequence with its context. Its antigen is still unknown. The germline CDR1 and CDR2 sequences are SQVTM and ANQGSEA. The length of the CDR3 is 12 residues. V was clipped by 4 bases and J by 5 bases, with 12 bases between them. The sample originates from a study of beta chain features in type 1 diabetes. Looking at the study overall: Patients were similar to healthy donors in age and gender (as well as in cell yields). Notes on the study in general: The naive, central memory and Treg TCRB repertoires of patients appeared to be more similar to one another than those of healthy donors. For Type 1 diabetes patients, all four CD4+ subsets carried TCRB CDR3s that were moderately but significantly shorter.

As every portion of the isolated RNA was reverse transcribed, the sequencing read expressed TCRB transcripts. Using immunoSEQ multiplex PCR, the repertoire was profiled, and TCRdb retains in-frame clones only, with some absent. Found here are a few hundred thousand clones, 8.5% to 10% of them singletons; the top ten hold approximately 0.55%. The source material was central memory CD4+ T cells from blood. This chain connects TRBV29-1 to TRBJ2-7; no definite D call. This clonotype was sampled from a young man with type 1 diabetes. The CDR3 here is CSVGSGVDEQYF. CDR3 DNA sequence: TGCAGCGTTGGAAGTGGGGTGGACGAGCAGTACTTC.